The source of this TCR beta chain is a study of blood T cell repertoires in COVID-19. Study context: COVID-19 samples, acute and convalescent, were from the United States, Italy and Spain.

As originally analysed: Reference gene primer amplification gave nucleated cell count estimates. Sequencing used immunoSEQ multiplex PCR; TCRdb keeps in-frame clones, though not all of them. The D gene and trimming were derived from the DNA, and the V and J assignments and clone size from that table. The table lists roughly 250,000 clones, 88% of them singletons, with less than 3% in the top ten. For recovered donors of Cohort 3, there were two negative PCRs, clearance, or symptom resolution. CDR3 length: 15 amino acids. V trimming: 7 bases; J trimming: 1 base; junction bases outside the gene matches: 5. CDR1 is SGHTS, CDR2 YDEGEE, per germline.

Sequenced: PBMCs or T cells enriched from blood (not recorded which). V usage is TRBV5-8 and J usage is TRBJ2-1; 10 nucleotides match TRBD2. This TCR came from a woman aged 45-65 years who had recovered from COVID-19. This chain's CDR3 is CASGPGLASYNEQFF. The CDR3 DNA is TGTGCCAGCGGACCGGGACTAGCGTCCTACAATGAGCAGTTCTTC. Variable domain in full (rest from reference TRBV5-8 and TRBJ2-1): EAGVTQSPTHLIKTRGQQATLRCSPISGHTSVYWYQQALGLGLQFLLWYDEGEERNRGNFPPRFSGRQFPNYSSELNVNALELEDSALYLCASGPGLASYNEQFFGPGTRLTVL.